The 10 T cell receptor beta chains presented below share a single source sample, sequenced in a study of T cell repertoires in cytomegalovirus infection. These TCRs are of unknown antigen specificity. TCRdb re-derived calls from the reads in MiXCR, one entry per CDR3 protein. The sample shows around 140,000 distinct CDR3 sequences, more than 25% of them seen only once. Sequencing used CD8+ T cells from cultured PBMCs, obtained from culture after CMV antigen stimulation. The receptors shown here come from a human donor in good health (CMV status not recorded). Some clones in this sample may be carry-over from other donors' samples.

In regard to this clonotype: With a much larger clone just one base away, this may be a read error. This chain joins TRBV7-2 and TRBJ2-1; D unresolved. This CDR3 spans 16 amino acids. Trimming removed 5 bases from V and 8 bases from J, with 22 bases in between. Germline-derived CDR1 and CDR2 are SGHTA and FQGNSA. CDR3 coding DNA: TGTGCCAGCAGCGGACCGGCCCTCGAACTCTGGTATGAGCAGTTCTTC. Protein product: CASSGPALELWYEQFF.

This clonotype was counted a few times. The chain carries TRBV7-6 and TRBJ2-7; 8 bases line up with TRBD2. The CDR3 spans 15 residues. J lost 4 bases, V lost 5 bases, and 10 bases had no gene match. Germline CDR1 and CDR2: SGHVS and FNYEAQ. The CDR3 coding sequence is TGTGCCAGCAGCCCCGGTTTAGCGGGGAGTTACGAGCAGTACTTC. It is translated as CASSPGLAGSYEQYF.

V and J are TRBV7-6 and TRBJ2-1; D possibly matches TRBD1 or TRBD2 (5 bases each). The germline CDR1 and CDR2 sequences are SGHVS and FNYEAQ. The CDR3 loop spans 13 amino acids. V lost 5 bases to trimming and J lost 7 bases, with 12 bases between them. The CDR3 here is CASSRGPPNEQFF. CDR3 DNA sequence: TGTGCCAGCAGCCGGGGACCGCCAAATGAGCAGTTCTTC.

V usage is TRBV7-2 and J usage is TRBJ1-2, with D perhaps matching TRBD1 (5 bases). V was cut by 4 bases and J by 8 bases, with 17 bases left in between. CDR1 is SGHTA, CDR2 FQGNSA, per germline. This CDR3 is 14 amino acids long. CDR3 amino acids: CASSSPGRSRGYTF. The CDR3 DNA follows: TGTGCCAGCAGCTCCCCGGGACGGTCTAGGGGCTACACCTTC. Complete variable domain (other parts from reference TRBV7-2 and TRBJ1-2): GAGVSQSPSNKVTEKGKDVELRCDPISGHTALYWYRQSLGQGLEFLIYFQGNSAPDKSGLPSDRFSAERTGGSVSTLTIQRTQQEDSAVYLCASSSPGRSRGYTFGSGTRLTVV.

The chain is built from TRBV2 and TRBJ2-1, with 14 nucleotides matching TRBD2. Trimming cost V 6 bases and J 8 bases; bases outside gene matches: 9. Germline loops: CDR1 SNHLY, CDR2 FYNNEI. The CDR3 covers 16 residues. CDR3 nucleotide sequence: TGTGCCAGCAGCCTGACTAGCGGGGGGGAGTTGGATGAGCAGTTCTTC. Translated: CASSLTSGGELDEQFF.

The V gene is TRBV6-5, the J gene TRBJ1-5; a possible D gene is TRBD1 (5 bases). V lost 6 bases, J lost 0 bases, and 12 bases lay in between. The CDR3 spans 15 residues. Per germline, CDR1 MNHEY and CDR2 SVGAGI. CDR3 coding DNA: TGTGCCAGCAGCCCGACAGTTTATAGCAATCAGCCCCAGCATTTT. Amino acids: CASSPTVYSNQPQHF.

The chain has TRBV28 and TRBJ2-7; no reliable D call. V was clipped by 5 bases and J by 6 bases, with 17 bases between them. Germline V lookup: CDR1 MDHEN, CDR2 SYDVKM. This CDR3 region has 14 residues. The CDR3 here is CASSPPMVSVEQYF. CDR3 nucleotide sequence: TGTGCCAGCAGTCCCCCGATGGTCTCGGTCGAGCAGTACTTC.

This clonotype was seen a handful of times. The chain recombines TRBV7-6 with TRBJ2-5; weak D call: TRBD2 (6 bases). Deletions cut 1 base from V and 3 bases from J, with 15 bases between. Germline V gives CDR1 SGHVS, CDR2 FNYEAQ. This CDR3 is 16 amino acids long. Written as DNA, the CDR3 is TGTGCCAGCAGCTTAGTTGGCGGGGCTCTAGAAGAGACCCAGTACTTC. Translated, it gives CASSLVGGALEETQYF. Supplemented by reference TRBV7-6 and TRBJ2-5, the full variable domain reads GAGVSQSPRYKVTKRGQDVALRCDPISGHVSLYWYRQALGQGPEFLTYFNYEAQQDKSGLPNDRFSAERPEGSISTLTIQRTEQRDSAMYRCASSLVGGALEETQYFGPGTRLLVL.

The CDR3 bases are TGTGCCAGCAGCCACATTAGGGGGGACTATGGCTACACCTTC. The encoded protein is CASSHIRGDYGYTF. The rearrangement joins TRBV7-9 to TRBJ1-2, with D possibly TRBD1 on 6 matching bases. This CDR3 has 14 residues. With 5 bases removed from V and 3 bases from J, the gap between germline ends came to 13 bases. CDR1 is SEHNR and CDR2 is FQNEAQ in the germline V gene (reference sequence).

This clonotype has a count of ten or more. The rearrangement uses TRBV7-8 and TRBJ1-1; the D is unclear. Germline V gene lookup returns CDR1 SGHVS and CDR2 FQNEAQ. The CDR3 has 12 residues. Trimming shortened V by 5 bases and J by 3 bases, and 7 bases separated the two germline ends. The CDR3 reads CASSHFHTEAFF. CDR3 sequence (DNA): TGTGCCAGCAGCCATTTTCACACTGAAGCTTTCTTT.